Given below is one T cell receptor beta chain in context. The target antigen is unknown. These data come from a study of a mutant IDH1 vaccine in newly diagnosed glioma. Time point reported: week 23, last vaccination. Doses consisted of 300 ug of mutant IDH1 20-mer peptide each, paired with topical imiquimod. Assay: immunoSEQ multiplex PCR; the TCRdb copy retains only in-frame clones and omits some. Of about 20,000 clones in the sample, almost 85% are singletons; the top ten hold roughly 13%. The source of this sequence is a man aged 25-45 years with glioma. The sequencing here drew on PBMCs, taken from a glioma patient whose treatment included an IDH1 peptide vaccine.

CDR3 in DNA: TGTGCCAGCAGTCGGACAGGGGAGGATCAGCCCCAGCATTTT. Its translation: CASSRTGEDQPQHF. The chain links TRBV6-6 to TRBJ1-5; TRBD1 aligns across 9 bases. This CDR3 is built from 14 residues. V trimming: 5 bases; J trimming: 5 bases; junction bases outside the gene matches: 4. The germline gives CDR1 MNHNY, CDR2 SVGAGI (reference sequence).